The rows below give T cell receptor beta chains drawn from one sample of a study of T cell responses to AZD1222 COVID-19 vaccine. Repertoires were generated with immunoSEQ multiplex PCR, while TCRdb's copy carries only in-frame clones and drops some. The sample holds about 150,000 clones, roughly 90% seen once. The sequencing used peripheral blood, collected 28 days after the second AZD1222 dose. These receptors were obtained from an adult who received the AZD1222 COVID-19 vaccine. Each CDR3 is given with its conserved first and last residue. A D gene is named only where the DNA matches it firmly. Not every row has a clone size; where given, it reads once, few, many or a size class.

V gene: TRBV5-1
clone size: .
J gene: TRBJ2-5
D gene: .
CDR3 protein: CASSLTGSETQYF
CDR3 DNA: TGCGCCAGCAGCTTGACCGGTAGTGAGACCCAGTACTTC

V gene: TRBV10-1
clone size: .
J gene: TRBJ2-3
D gene: .
CDR3 protein: CASSEGQAADTQYF
CDR3 DNA: TGCGCCAGCAGTGAGGGGCAGGCGGCAGATACGCAGTATTTT

V gene: TRBV24-1
clone size: .
J gene: TRBJ2-1
D gene: TRBD2
CDR3 protein: CATSDPGIGGTYNEQFF
CDR3 DNA: TGTGCCACCAGTGACCCGGGCATCGGGGGGACCTACAATGAGCAGTTCTTC

V gene: TRBV4-1
clone size: .
J gene: TRBJ2-7
D gene: .
CDR3 protein: CASSQDMRIIADEQYF
CDR3 DNA: TGCGCCAGCAGCCAAGACATGCGGATAATTGCGGACGAGCAGTACTTC

V gene: TRBV7-8
clone size: .
J gene: TRBJ2-7
D gene: .
CDR3 protein: CASTKPGHNYEQYF
CDR3 DNA: TGTGCCAGCACAAAGCCGGGACATAACTACGAGCAGTACTTC

V gene: TRBV18
clone size: .
J gene: TRBJ2-3
D gene: .
CDR3 protein: CASSPSTDTQYF
CDR3 DNA: TGTGCCAGCTCACCTAGCACAGATACGCAGTATTTT

V gene: TRBV2
clone size: .
J gene: TRBJ1-1
D gene: .
CDR3 protein: CASSAGGEAFF
CDR3 DNA: TGTGCCAGCAGTGCCGGGGGTGAAGCTTTCTTT

V gene: TRBV16
clone size: .
J gene: TRBJ1-4
D gene: TRBD1
CDR3 protein: CASSQAGTGTNEKLFF
CDR3 DNA: TGTGCCAGCAGCCAGGCCGGGACAGGGACTAATGAAAAACTGTTTTTT

V gene: TRBV7-2
clone size: once
J gene: TRBJ2-1
D gene: .
CDR3 protein: CASSLAGPLNNEQFF
CDR3 DNA: TGTGCCAGCAGCTTAGCAGGGCCTCTTAACAATGAGCAGTTCTTC

V gene: TRBV2
clone size: few
J gene: TRBJ2-5
D gene: TRBD1
CDR3 protein: CASSEPERGLQETQYF
CDR3 DNA: TGTGCCAGCAGTGAACCTGAGAGGGGGCTCCAAGAGACCCAGTACTTC

V gene: TRBV12-5
clone size: .
J gene: TRBJ1-5
D gene: TRBD1
CDR3 protein: CASGTGGNQPQHF
CDR3 DNA: TGTGCTAGTGGGACAGGGGGGAATCAGCCCCAGCATTTT

V gene: TRBV7-6
clone size: .
J gene: TRBJ2-2
D gene: .
CDR3 protein: CASSSLWKGGELFF
CDR3 DNA: TGTGCCAGCAGCTCTCTGTGGAAGGGCGGGGAGCTGTTTTTT

V gene: TRBV5-1
clone size: .
J gene: TRBJ2-1
D gene: TRBD2
CDR3 protein: CASSSQWGSGSPHEQFF
CDR3 DNA: TGCGCCAGCAGCTCCCAGTGGGGTAGCGGGAGTCCCCATGAGCAGTTCTTC

V gene: TRBV18
clone size: .
J gene: TRBJ1-2
D gene: .
CDR3 protein: CASSPDLGQIANYGYTF
CDR3 DNA: TGTGCCAGCTCACCAGATCTCGGCCAGATAGCTAACTATGGCTACACCTTC

V gene: TRBV24-1
clone size: .
J gene: TRBJ1-5
D gene: .
CDR3 protein: CATSDFTGQPQHF
CDR3 DNA: TGTGCCACCAGTGATTTTACGGGTCAGCCCCAGCATTTT

V gene: TRBV24-1
clone size: .
J gene: TRBJ2-6
D gene: TRBD1
CDR3 protein: CATARGRGQRGANVLTF
CDR3 DNA: TGTGCCACCGCCCGGGGCAGGGGGCAAAGGGGGGCCAACGTCCTGACTTTC

V gene: TRBV6-2/TRBV6-3
clone size: .
J gene: TRBJ2-7
D gene: TRBD2
CDR3 protein: CASSQGTSLPEQYF
CDR3 DNA: TGTGCCAGCAGCCAGGGGACTAGCTTGCCCGAGCAGTACTTC